The rows below give T cell receptor beta chains drawn from one sample of a study of T cell repertoires in cytomegalovirus infection. Antigen specificity for these receptors is unknown. TCRdb reanalysed the reads using MiXCR and keeps one entry per CDR3 protein. The profile shows about 130,000 distinct CDR3 sequences, around 25% of them singletons. The sequenced sample consisted of PBMCs, sequenced either directly or after in vitro stimulation (not recorded which). These receptors all come from a human donor in good health (CMV status not recorded). Some clones in this sample may be carry-over from other donors' samples. The CDR3 runs from the conserved cysteine through the conserved F or W.

v_call cdr3_aa
TRBV4-1 CASSHASGVNQPQHF
TRBV29-1 CSVVDRAIYGYTF
TRBV6-2/TRBV6-3 CASRTRLETQYF
TRBV27 CASRDTTNTGELFF
TRBV4-3 CASSLLTVPGGGRGEQFF
TRBV11-2 CASSRNPGGTDTQYF
TRBV27 CASSQDYNEQFF
TRBV7-9 CASDEGETQYF
TRBV19 CASSTGTGREQYF
TRBV11-2 CASSSRALYNEQFF
TRBV5-1 CASSSLAGNTGELFF
TRBV4-3 CASSQGRQGARGGYTF
TRBV7-2 CASSPRTGVGNIQYF
TRBV5-1 CASSPWDGHNEQFF
TRBV6-5 CASSLRTVSRTDTQYF
TRBV9 CASSAQASGANVLTF
TRBV19 CASSIRGGPANTGELFF
TRBV24-1 CATSDMSEAFF
TRBV4-3 CASSQDRDGMSRGYTF
TRBV7-2 CASSLKETQYF
TRBV12-3/TRBV12-4 CASSFGAGGVLDEQFF
TRBV12-3/TRBV12-4 CASSGQGEGNEQFF
TRBV9 CASSAGGTSGNTGELFF
TRBV25-1 CASSGKGASGNQPQHF
TRBV7-9 CASSIAGTGGLGYTF
TRBV2 CASSELLVRDTQYF
TRBV11-1 CASSLQGSRDTQYF
TRBV7-2 CASSLGGTGNYGYTF
TRBV4-1 CASSPYHTGASGNTIYF
TRBV28 CASGPTGLDNQPQHF
TRBV7-2 CASRGGPDTQYF
TRBV7-9 CASSTGGMETQYF
TRBV7-2 CASSLNNSPLHF
TRBV4-3 CASSQAKGATGETQYF
TRBV11-1 CASSSRGAGGNEQFF
TRBV28 CASSSPRGRAEETQYF
TRBV6-8 CASSQYPGSNTEAFF
TRBV19 CASSDQALRSQYF
TRBV12-3/TRBV12-4 CASSLTHSNQPQHF
TRBV7-2 CASSLLSQGATSTDTQYF